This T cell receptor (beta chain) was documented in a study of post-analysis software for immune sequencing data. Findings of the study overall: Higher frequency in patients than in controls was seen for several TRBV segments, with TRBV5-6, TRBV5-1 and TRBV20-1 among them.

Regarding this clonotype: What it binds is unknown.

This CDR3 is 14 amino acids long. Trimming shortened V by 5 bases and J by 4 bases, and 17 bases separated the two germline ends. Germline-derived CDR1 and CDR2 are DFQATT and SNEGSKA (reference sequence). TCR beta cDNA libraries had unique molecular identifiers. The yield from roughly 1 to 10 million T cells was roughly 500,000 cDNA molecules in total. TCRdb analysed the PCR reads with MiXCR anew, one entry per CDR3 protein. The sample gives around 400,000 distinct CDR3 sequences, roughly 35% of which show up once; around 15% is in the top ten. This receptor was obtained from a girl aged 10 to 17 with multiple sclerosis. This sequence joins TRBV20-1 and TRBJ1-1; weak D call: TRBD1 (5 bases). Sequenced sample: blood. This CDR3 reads CSAGWGELRTEAFF. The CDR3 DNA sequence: TGCAGTGCTGGTTGGGGGGAATTGCGCACTGAAGCTTTCTTT.